The rows below give T cell receptor beta chains drawn from one sample of a study of T cell responses to AZD1222 COVID-19 vaccine. Repertoires were generated with immunoSEQ multiplex PCR, while TCRdb's copy carries only in-frame clones and drops some. The sample has tens of thousands of clones, about nine tenths seen once. The sample was peripheral blood, taken on day 0 of AZD1222 vaccination. These receptors came from an adult in good health. Both conserved end residues are part of each CDR3. A D gene is named only where the DNA matches it firmly.

>.|TRBV28
CASKQQGGGGYTF
>.|TRBV7-2
CASSPSAGVTEAFF
>.|TRBV19
CASSIDYRGAKNIQYF
>.|TRBV28
CASRNRARGNQPQHF
>TRBD1|TRBV27
CASSLYLTGGNTEAFF
>TRBD1|TRBV12-3/TRBV12-4
CASSLTGVQPQHF
>.|TRBV19
CASSMAAGAYEQYF
>.|TRBV19
CASGNYGGVTEAFF
>.|TRBV29-1
CSVPQSETQYF
>TRBD1|TRBV5-6
CASSLGTGGNGYTF
>TRBD1|TRBV28
CASTPPGGLAEAFF
>TRBD1|TRBV5-1
CASSSRPETGEETQYF
>.|TRBV7-8
CASSRAVLNTEAFF
>.|TRBV27
CASSLNTSNQPQHF
>.|TRBV7-6
CASSLHITTAIQETQYF
>TRBD2|TRBV3-1/TRBV3-2
CASSRGLAWNTGELFF
>TRBD1|TRBV6-2/TRBV6-3
CASSPTRTGARISNQPQHF
>.|TRBV18
CASSAMGIEAFF
>.|TRBV6-5
CASSTGVDNEQFF
>.|TRBV5-1
CASSPEGYSMHEQFF
>TRBD1|TRBV9
CASSGVTGGLGNTIYF
>.|TRBV7-8
CASSLGRNTYEQYF
>TRBD1|TRBV9
CASSVGTGGKLFF
>TRBD1|TRBV5-1
CASSREGAIGELFF
>TRBD2|TRBV6-5
CASKISGGAYNEQFF
>.|TRBV2
CASNQQGFKAGYGYTF
>.|TRBV19
CASMRKAFITGELFF
>.|TRBV4-2
CASSQIGQGNNQPQHF
>TRBD1|TRBV6-5
CASIRRDRGDYGYTF
>.|TRBV30
CALNPGSNAGELFF
>TRBD1|TRBV7-2
CASSFFRGPIHEKLFF
>TRBD1|TRBV7-9
CASSRVRQGNNAGYTF
>.|TRBV12-3/TRBV12-4
CASRSKGTEAFF
>.|TRBV6-5
CASSYSRSSYNSPLHF
>.|TRBV7-2
CASSLQGRNTEAFF
>.|TRBV6-6
CASSYRAEYGYTF
>TRBD1|TRBV19
CASSHRGRGTGELFF
>TRBD1|TRBV5-1
CASSMTGATEAFF
>.|TRBV5-5
CASSLIEGGRNNQPQHF
>.|TRBV5-6
CASSHESLVGAFF
>TRBD1|TRBV6-5
CASGQGGSPLHF
>TRBD1|TRBV5-1
CASSSPDRGPNEKLFF
>.|TRBV13
CASSLGLVYSPLHF
>.|TRBV7-8
CASSSPRQAPETQYF
>.|TRBV19
CASSDQGGYGYTF
>.|TRBV29-1
CSAPAGGLDTQYF
>.|TRBV10-3
CAGSTAGLSEQFF
>TRBD1|TRBV25-1
CASSELGGSMNTEAFF
>.|TRBV18
CASPRLETNTGELFF
>.|TRBV27
CASSLTGLGNTIYF
>TRBD1|TRBV19
CASSLGTGSGNTIYF
>TRBD1|TRBV5-4
CASSRDRGHDYGYTF
>.|TRBV4-1
CASSHEDTIQGSWNYGYTF